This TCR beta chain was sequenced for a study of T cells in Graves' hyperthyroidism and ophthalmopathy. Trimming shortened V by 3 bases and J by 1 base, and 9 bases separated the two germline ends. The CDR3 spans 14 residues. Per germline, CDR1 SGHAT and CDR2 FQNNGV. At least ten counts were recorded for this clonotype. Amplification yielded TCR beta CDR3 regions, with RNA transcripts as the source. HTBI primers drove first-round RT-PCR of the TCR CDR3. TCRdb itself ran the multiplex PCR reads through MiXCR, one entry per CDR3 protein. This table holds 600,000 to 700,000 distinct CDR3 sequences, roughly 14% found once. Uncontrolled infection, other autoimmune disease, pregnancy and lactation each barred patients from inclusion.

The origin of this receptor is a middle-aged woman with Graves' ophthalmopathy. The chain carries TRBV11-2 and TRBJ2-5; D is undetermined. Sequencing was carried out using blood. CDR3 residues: CASSLGTTQETQYF. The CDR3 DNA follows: TGTGCCAGCAGCTTGGGAACCACCCAAGAGACCCAGTACTTC.